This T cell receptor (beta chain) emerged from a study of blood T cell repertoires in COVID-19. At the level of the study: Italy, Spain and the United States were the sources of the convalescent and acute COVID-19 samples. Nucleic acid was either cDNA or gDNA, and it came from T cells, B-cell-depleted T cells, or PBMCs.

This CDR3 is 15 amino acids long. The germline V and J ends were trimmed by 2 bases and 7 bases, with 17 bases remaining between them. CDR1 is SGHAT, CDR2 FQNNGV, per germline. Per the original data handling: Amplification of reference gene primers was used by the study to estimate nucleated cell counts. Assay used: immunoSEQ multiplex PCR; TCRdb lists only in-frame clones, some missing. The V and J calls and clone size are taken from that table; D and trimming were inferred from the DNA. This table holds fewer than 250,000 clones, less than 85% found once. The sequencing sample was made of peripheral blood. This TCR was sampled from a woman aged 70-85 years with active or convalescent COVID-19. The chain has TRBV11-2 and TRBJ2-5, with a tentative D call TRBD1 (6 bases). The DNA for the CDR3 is TGTGCCAGCAGCTTATCCCCCGGGGACACAGGGACCCAGTACTTC. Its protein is CASSLSPGDTGTQYF.